A single sample gave rise to the 7 T cell receptor beta chains below, sequenced in a study of cytomegalovirus exposure and HLA in healthy donors. 60 Vbeta and 13 Jbeta primers were used in PCR. Profiling relied on immunoSEQ multiplex PCR, and the TCRdb table lists in-frame clones only, not all of them. This sample has about 190,000 clones, with 77% found just once. Sequenced material: PBMCs. These receptor sequences come from a woman between 25 and 40 years old in good health and CMV-seropositive.

This rearrangement joins TRBV28 to TRBJ2-7, with 8 bases lining up with TRBD2. Trimming at V came to 3 bases and at J to 0 bases, leaving 13 bases not matched to a gene. Germline V lookup: CDR1 MDHEN, CDR2 SYDVKM. This CDR3 comprises 18 residues. CDR3 in amino acids: CASSFPRGGGWGSYEQYF. DNA of the CDR3: TGTGCCAGCAGTTTCCCCCGGGGGGGAGGTTGGGGCTCCTACGAGCAGTACTTC.

The chain has TRBV9 and TRBJ2-1; 8 bases are shared with TRBD2. V trimming: 0 bases; J trimming: 2 bases; junction bases outside the gene matches: 10. The length of the CDR3 is 18 residues. Germline V gene data show CDR1 as SGDLS and CDR2 as YYNGEE. The CDR3, as DNA: TGTGCCAGCAGCGTAGCGGGTACGGCGGGAGGCCCCTACAATGAGCAGTTCTTC. It translates to CASSVAGTAGGPYNEQFF.

The chain uses TRBV4-3 and TRBJ1-2; 8 bases agree with TRBD1. Germline lookup yields CDR1 LGHNA and CDR2 YSLEER. This CDR3 spans 13 amino acids. Germline trimming cut 3 bases from V and 5 bases from J; bases unmatched to any gene: 2. The CDR3 is CASSQNRGYGYTF. The CDR3 DNA is TGCGCCAGCAGCCAGAACAGGGGGTATGGCTACACCTTC.

This chain links TRBV19 with TRBJ1-2, with 7 bases that match TRBD1. This CDR3 spans 18 amino acids. Trimming removed 3 bases from V and 4 bases from J; junction bases left unmatched: 17. The germline V gene encodes CDR1 LNHDA and CDR2 SQIVND (reference sequence). DNA for the CDR3: TGTGCCAGTAGTATGCGCCTCTCCACAGGGGTTCAAGGCTATGGCTACACCTTC. Translating it yields CASSMRLSTGVQGYGYTF.

To note about this clone: Additional DNA sequences in this sample encode the identical CDR3. The rearrangement links TRBV2 to TRBJ1-4; 9 nucleotides align to TRBD1. The CDR3 totals 13 residues. J lost 8 bases, V lost 10 bases, and 8 bases had no gene match. Germline V gene data show CDR1 as SNHLY and CDR2 as FYNNEI. As DNA, the CDR3 is TGTGCCACCCAAGGGACAGGGAACGAAAAACTGTTTTTT. Translation: CATQGTGNEKLFF.

The chain carries TRBV29-1 and TRBJ1-2; D gene unclear. The ends were cut back, 5 bases at V and 3 bases at J, with 10 bases in the middle. Per the germline V gene, CDR1 is SQVTM and CDR2 is ANQGSEA. The CDR3 has 12 residues. In DNA, the CDR3 is TGCAGCGTTCTTCCCGCGGACTATGGCTACACCTTC. Its translation: CSVLPADYGYTF.

This chain uses TRBV7-3 with TRBJ1-2; 9 nucleotides match TRBD1. Germline V gene sequence: CDR1 SGHTA, CDR2 FQGTGA. The CDR3 consists of 13 residues. Trimming took 5 bases from V and 6 from J; bases not matched to a gene: 4. The CDR3 region is CASSPGQGHGYTF. The CDR3 region has the DNA TGTGCCAGCAGCCCTGGACAGGGGCATGGCTACACCTTC.